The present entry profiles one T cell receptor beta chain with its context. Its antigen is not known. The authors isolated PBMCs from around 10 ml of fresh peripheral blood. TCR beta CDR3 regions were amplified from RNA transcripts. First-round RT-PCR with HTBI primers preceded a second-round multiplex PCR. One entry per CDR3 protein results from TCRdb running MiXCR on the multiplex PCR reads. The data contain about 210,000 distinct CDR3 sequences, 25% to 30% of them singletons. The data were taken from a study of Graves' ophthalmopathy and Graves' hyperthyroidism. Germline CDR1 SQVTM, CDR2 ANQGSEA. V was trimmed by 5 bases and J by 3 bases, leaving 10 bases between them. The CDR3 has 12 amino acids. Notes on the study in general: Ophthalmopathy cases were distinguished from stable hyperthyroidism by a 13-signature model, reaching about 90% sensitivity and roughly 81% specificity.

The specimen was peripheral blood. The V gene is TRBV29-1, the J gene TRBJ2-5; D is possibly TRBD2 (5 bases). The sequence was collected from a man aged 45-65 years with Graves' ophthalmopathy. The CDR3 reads CSVWVEEETQYF. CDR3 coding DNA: TGCAGCGTTTGGGTGGAGGAAGAGACCCAGTACTTC.